The present T cell receptor (beta chain) was sequenced within a study of control samples from healthy donors and cancer patients. This clone was detected only a few times. Method: immunoSEQ multiplex PCR; TCRdb's copy keeps in-frame clones and lacks some. The sample lists roughly 70,000 clones, 84% occurring once. This sequence was found in a man aged 45-65 years in good health. Sequencing used blood.

As DNA, the CDR3 is TGTGCCAGCAGTTCTCCGGGACTAGCGGGAGTCACAGATACGCAGTATTTT. Encoded protein: CASSSPGLAGVTDTQYF. This chain connects TRBV28 to TRBJ2-3, with 14 bases identical to TRBD2. Per germline, CDR1 MDHEN and CDR2 SYDVKM. The CDR3 is made up of 17 amino acids. The trim removed 4 bases at V and 2 bases at J, leaving 5 bases unmatched. The variable domain in full, with the rest retrieved from reference TRBV28 and TRBJ2-3, is DVKVTQSSRYLVKRTGEKVFLECVQDMDHENMFWYRQDPGLGLRLIYFSYDVKMKEKGDIPEGYSVSREKKERFSLILESASTNQTSMYLCASSSPGLAGVTDTQYFGPGTRLTVL.